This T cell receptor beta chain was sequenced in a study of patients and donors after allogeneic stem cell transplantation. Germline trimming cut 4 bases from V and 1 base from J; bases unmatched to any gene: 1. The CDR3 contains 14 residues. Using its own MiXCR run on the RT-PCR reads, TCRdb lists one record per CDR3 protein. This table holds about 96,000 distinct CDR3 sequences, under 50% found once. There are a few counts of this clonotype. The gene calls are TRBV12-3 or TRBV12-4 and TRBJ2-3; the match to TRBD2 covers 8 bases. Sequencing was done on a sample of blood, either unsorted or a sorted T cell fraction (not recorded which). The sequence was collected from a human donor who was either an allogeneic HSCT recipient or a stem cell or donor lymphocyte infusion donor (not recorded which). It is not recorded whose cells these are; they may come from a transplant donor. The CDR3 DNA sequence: TGTGCCAGCAGTTCAGCGGGGGGCACAGATACGCAGTATTTT. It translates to CASSSAGGTDTQYF.